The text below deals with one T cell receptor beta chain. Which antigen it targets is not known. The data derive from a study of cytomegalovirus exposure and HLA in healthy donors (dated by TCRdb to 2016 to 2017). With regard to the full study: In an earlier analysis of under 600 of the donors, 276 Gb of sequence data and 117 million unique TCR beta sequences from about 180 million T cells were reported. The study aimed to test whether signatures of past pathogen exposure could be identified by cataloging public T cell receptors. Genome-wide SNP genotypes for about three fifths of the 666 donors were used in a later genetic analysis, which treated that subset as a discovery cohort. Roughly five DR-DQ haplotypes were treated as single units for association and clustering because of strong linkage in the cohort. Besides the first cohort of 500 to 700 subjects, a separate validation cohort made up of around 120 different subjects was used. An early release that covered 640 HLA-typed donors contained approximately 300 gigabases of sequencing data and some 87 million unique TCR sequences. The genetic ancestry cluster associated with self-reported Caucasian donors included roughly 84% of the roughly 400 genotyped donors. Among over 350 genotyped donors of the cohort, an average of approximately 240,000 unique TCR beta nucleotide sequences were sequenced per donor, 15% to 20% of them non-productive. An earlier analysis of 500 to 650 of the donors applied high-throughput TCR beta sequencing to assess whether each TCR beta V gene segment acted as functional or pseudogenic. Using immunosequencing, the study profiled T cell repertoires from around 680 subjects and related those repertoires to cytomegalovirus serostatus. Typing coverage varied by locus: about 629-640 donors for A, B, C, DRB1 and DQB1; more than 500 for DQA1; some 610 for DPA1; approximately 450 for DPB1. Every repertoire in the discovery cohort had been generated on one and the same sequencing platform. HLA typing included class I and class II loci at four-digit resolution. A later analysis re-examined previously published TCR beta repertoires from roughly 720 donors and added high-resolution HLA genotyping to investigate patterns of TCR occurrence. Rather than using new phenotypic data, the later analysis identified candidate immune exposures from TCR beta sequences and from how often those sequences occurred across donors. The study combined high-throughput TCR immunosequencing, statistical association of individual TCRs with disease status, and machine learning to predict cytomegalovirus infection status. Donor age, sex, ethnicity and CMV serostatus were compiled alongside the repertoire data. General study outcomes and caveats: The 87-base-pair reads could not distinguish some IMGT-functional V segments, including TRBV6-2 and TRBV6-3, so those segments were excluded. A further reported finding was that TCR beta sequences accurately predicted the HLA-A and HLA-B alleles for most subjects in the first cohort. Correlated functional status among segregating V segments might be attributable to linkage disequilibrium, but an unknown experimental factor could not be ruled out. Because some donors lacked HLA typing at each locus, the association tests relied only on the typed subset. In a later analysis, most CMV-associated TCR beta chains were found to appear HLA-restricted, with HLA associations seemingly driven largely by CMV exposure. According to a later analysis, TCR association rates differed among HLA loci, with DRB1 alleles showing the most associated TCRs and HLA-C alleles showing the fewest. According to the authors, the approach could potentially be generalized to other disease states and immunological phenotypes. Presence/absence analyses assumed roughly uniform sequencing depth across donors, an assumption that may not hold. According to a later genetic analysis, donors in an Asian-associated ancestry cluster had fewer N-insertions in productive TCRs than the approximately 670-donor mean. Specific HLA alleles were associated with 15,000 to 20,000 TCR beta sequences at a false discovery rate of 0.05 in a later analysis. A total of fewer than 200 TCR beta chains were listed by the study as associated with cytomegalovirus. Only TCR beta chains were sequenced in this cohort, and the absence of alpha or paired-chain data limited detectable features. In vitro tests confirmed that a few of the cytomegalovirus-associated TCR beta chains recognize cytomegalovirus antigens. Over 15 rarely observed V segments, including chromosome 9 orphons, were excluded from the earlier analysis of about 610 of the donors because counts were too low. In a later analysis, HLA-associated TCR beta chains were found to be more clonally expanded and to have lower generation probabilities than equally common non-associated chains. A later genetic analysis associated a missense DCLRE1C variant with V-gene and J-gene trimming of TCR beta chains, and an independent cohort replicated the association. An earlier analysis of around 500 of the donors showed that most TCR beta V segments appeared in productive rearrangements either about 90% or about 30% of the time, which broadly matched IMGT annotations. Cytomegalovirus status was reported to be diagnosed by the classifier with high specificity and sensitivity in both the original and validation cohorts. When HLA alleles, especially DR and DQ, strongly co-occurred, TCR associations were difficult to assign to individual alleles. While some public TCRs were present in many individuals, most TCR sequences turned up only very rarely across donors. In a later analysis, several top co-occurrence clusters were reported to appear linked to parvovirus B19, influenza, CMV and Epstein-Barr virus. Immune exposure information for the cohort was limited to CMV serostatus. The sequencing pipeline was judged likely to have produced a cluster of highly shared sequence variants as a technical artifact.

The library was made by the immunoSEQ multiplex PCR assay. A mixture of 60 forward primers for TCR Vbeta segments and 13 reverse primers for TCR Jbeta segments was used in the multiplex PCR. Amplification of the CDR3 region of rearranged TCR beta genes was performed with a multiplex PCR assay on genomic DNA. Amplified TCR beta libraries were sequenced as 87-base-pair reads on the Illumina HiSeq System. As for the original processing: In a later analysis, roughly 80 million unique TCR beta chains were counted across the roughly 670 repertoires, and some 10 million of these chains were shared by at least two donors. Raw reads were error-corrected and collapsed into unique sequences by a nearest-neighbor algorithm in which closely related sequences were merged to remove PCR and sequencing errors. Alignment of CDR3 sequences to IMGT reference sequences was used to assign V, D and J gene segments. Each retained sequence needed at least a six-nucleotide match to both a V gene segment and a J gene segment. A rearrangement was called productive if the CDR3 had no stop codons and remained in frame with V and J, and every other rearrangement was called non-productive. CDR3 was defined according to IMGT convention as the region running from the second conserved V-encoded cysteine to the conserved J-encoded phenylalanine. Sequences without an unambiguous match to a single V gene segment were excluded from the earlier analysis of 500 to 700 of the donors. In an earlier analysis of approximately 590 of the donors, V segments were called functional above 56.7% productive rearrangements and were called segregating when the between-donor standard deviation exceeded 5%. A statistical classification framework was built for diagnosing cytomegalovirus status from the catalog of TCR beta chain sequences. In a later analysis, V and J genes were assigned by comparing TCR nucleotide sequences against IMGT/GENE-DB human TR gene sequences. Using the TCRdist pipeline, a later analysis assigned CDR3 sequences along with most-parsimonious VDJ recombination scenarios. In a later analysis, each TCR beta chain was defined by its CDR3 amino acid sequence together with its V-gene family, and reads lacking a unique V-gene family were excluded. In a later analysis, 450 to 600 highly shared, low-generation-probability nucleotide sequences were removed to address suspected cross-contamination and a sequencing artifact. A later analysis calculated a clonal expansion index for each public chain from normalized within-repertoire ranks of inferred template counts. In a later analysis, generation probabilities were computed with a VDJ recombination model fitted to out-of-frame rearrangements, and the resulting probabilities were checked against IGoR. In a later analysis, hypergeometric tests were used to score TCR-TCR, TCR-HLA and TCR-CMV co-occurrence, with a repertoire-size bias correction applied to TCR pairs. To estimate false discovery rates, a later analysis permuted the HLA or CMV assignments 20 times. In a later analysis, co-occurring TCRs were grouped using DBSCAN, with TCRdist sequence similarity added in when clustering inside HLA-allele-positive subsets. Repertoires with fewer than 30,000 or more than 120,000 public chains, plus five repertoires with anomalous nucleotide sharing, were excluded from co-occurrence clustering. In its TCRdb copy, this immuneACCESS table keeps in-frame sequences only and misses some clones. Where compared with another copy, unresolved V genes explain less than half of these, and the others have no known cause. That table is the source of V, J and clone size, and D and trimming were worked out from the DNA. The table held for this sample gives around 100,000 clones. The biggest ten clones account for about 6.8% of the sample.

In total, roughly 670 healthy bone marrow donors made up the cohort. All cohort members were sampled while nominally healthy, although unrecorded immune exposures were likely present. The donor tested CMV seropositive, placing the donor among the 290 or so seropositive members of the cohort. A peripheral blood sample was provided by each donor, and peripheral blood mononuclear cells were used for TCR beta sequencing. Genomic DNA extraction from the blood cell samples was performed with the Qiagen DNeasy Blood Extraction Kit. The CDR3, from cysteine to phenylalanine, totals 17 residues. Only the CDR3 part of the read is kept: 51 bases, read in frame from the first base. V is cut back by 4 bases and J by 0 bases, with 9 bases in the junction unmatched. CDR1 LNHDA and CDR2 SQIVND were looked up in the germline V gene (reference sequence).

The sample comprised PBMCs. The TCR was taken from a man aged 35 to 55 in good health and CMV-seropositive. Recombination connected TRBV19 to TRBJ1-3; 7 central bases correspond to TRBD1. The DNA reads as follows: TGTGCCAGTAGTAACAAGGGACAGAAGGTCTCTGGAAACACCATATATTTT. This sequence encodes CASSNKGQKVSGNTIYF.